The rows below give T cell receptor beta chains drawn from one sample of a study of T-cell memory formation after mild COVID-19. MiXCR, applied by TCRdb to the 5' RACE reads, yields one record per CDR3 protein. Here the sample spans 400,000 to 450,000 distinct CDR3 sequences, about a sixth being singletons. Input material: PBMCs or a T cell subset sorted from them (not recorded which). These receptor sequences come from a man aged 18 to 35 who had mild COVID-19 (a few samples of this study predate the infection). Cell type and time point are not known. The CDR3 runs from the conserved cysteine through the conserved F or W. The order of the fields is V gene, D gene, clone size, J gene, CDR3 protein, CDR3 DNA. The D gene is left open where the match is weak. Clone size is not always given. Where it is, it says once, few, many or a class for expanded clones.

TRBV7-2	-	-	TRBJ1-2	CASSDDMSYGYTF	TGTGCCAGCAGCGATGACATGTCCTATGGCTACACCTTC
TRBV7-9	-	-	TRBJ1-1	CASSPTKWTEAFF	TGTGCCAGCAGCCCGACCAAGTGGACTGAAGCTTTCTTT
TRBV7-2	TRBD2	few	TRBJ2-3	CASSPGAGGLSTDTQYF	TGTGCCAGCAGCCCTGGGGCGGGGGGCCTGAGCACAGATACGCAGTATTTT
TRBV6-2/TRBV6-3	-	-	TRBJ2-7	CASSYSPGLSSYEQYF	TGTGCCAGCAGTTACTCTCCGGGGCTAAGCTCCTACGAGCAGTACTTC
TRBV28	-	few	TRBJ1-1	CASTGRVNTEAFF	TGTGCCAGCACGGGCAGGGTGAACACTGAAGCTTTCTTT
TRBV6-2/TRBV6-3	TRBD2	few	TRBJ2-2	CASRLTSGGSGELFF	TGTGCCAGCAGACTAACTAGCGGGGGTAGCGGGGAGCTGTTTTTT
TRBV7-9	-	few	TRBJ1-1	CASSLDLDGTEAFF	TGTGCCAGCAGCTTAGACCTCGACGGCACTGAAGCTTTCTTT
TRBV5-1	TRBD1	few	TRBJ2-2	CASSLDRGRVANTGELFF	TGCGCCAGCAGCTTAGACAGGGGGCGCGTGGCGAACACCGGGGAGCTGTTTTTT
TRBV4-1	TRBD1	few	TRBJ1-1	CASSPISGTGGTPRAFF	TGCGCCAGCAGCCCCATCAGCGGGACAGGGGGTACCCCCAGGGCTTTCTTT
TRBV28	-	-	TRBJ1-6	CASSLSGGGGNSPLHF	TGTGCCAGCAGTTTATCAGGTGGCGGGGGGAATTCACCCCTCCACTTT
TRBV5-1	TRBD2	few	TRBJ2-1	CASSLARASGKPWDEQFF	TGCGCCAGCAGCTTGGCCAGGGCTAGCGGCAAACCTTGGGATGAGCAGTTCTTC
TRBV7-6	TRBD1	few	TRBJ1-6	CASSLTGEDSPLHF	TGTGCCAGCAGCCTGACAGGGGAAGACTCACCCCTCCACTTT
TRBV7-2	TRBD1	few	TRBJ2-5	CASSFFRGLETQYF	TGTGCCAGCAGCTTTTTCAGGGGGTTGGAGACCCAGTACTTC
TRBV15	-	-	TRBJ1-3	CATSSNRAGNTIYF	TGTGCCACCAGCAGCAACAGGGCTGGAAACACCATATATTTT
TRBV7-9	-	few	TRBJ1-3	CASSLTMTGGPGNTIYF	TGTGCCAGCAGCTTAACGATGACAGGCGGGCCTGGAAACACCATATATTTT
TRBV6-2/TRBV6-3	-	many	TRBJ1-1	CASSQQFAEAFF	TGTGCCAGCAGTCAACAGTTCGCTGAAGCTTTCTTT
TRBV18	TRBD1	-	TRBJ1-6	CASSPGQGVYSPLHF	TGTGCCAGCTCCCCCGGACAGGGGGTTTATTCACCCCTCCACTTT
TRBV7-6	-	few	TRBJ1-2	CASSFYERDGYTF	TGTGCCAGCAGCTTCTACGAGAGGGATGGCTACACCTTC
TRBV20-1	TRBD1	few	TRBJ1-4	CSALTGVNEKLFF	TGCAGTGCGTTGACAGGGGTTAATGAAAAACTGTTTTTT
TRBV19	-	-	TRBJ1-2	CASSIGRNNYGYTF	TGTGCCAGTAGTATAGGACGGAATAACTATGGCTACACCTTC
TRBV19	-	few	TRBJ2-2	CASSIRTGINTGELFF	TGTGCCAGTAGTATTCGTACAGGGATCAACACCGGGGAGCTGTTTTTT
TRBV6-4	-	few	TRBJ2-1	CASSISPYNEQFF	TGTGCCAGCAGTATTTCACCTTACAATGAGCAGTTCTTC
TRBV20-1	-	few	TRBJ2-7	CSAHPVDSLYEQYF	TGCAGTGCCCACCCCGTGGACAGCCTCTACGAGCAGTACTTC
TRBV4-1	-	many	TRBJ2-3	CASSPFSDTQYF	TGCGCCAGCAGCCCCTTTTCAGATACGCAGTATTTT
TRBV27	-	-	TRBJ2-7	CASSFGEPYEQYF	TGTGCCAGCAGTTTTGGGGAGCCGTACGAGCAGTACTTC
TRBV6-6	-	-	TRBJ1-2	CASSYKDGTYGYTF	TGTGCCAGCAGTTACAAGGACGGGACCTATGGCTACACCTTC
TRBV9	TRBD1	-	TRBJ1-1	CASSGDRRTEAFF	TGTGCCAGCAGCGGGGACAGGCGTACTGAAGCTTTCTTT
TRBV6-5	-	-	TRBJ2-4	CASHPTGLKNIQYF	TGTGCCAGTCATCCAACAGGACTCAAAAACATTCAGTACTTC
TRBV5-1	TRBD2	-	TRBJ2-3	CASSLARLAGGQLDTQYF	TGCGCCAGCAGCTTGGCCCGACTAGCGGGGGGGCAATTAGATACGCAGTATTTT
TRBV12-3/TRBV12-4	-	few	TRBJ1-6	CASSSGPRVTGSPLHF	TGTGCCAGCAGTTCCGGACCCCGGGTTACGGGATCACCCCTCCACTTT
TRBV12-3/TRBV12-4	-	few	TRBJ1-1	CASTEQGLNTEAFF	TGTGCCAGCACTGAACAGGGACTGAACACTGAAGCTTTCTTT
TRBV27	-	-	TRBJ2-3	CASTRTLTDTQYF	TGTGCCAGCACCCGGACCCTAACAGATACGCAGTATTTT
TRBV4-3	TRBD1	few	TRBJ2-5	CASSQAGTGPETQYF	TGCGCCAGCAGCCAAGCCGGGACAGGGCCCGAGACCCAGTACTTC
TRBV4-3	-	many	TRBJ1-5	CASSQDGNQPQHF	TGCGCCAGCAGCCAGGACGGAAATCAGCCCCAGCATTTT
TRBV30	-	-	TRBJ2-2	CAWGPNTGELFF	TGTGCCTGGGGACCGAACACCGGGGAGCTGTTTTTT
TRBV2	TRBD1	-	TRBJ1-4	CASSPGTDTEKLFF	TGTGCCAGCAGTCCCGGGACAGATACTGAAAAACTGTTTTTT
TRBV7-3	TRBD2	few	TRBJ2-1	CASSSLAGWDNEQFF	TGTGCCAGCAGCTCCCTAGCGGGGTGGGACAATGAGCAGTTCTTC
TRBV7-6	-	few	TRBJ2-2	CASRGGPGELFF	TGTGCCAGCAGGGGCGGTCCCGGGGAGCTGTTTTTT
TRBV12-3/TRBV12-4	TRBD1	few	TRBJ1-5	CASSSQGGGQPQHF	TGTGCCAGCAGCTCACAGGGGGGAGGACAGCCCCAGCATTTT
TRBV12-3/TRBV12-4	TRBD2	-	TRBJ2-4	CASSLSVAGGPENIQYF	TGTGCCAGCAGTTTGTCAGTAGCGGGGGGGCCGGAAAACATTCAGTACTTC
TRBV28	TRBD1	-	TRBJ1-5	CAMGTVNQPQHF	TGTGCCATGGGGACAGTGAATCAGCCCCAGCATTTT
TRBV7-6	-	-	TRBJ1-5	CASSVTGNSNQPQHF	TGTGCCAGCAGCGTAACAGGGAATAGCAATCAGCCCCAGCATTTT
TRBV7-2	TRBD1	few	TRBJ1-2	CASSFGQGHGYTF	TGTGCCAGCAGCTTCGGACAGGGTCATGGCTACACCTTC
TRBV27	-	-	TRBJ1-6	CASSFPRHSGLSPRSGSPLHF	TGTGCCAGCAGTTTTCCCCGCCACAGCGGTCTTTCCCCTAGATCAGGCTCACCCCTCCACTTT
TRBV6-6	TRBD2	-	TRBJ2-1	CASSKLAGAPFF	TGTGCCAGCAGTAAACTAGCGGGGGCCCCTTTCTTC
TRBV6-5	-	-	TRBJ2-3	CASRRGWTDTQYF	TGTGCCAGCAGGCGCGGGTGGACAGATACGCAGTATTTT
TRBV24-1	TRBD2	-	TRBJ2-1	CATSDRGTSEHFF	TGTGCCACCAGTGACCGTGGGACTAGCGAGCATTTCTTC
TRBV4-1	TRBD2	few	TRBJ2-3	CASSQGGVAGDNTQYF	TGCGCCAGCAGCCAAGGAGGAGTAGCGGGGGATAATACGCAGTATTTT
TRBV7-8	-	few	TRBJ2-1	CASSLARGDNEQFF	TGTGCCAGCAGCTTAGCGCGAGGGGACAATGAGCAGTTCTTC
TRBV4-1	-	-	TRBJ2-6	CASSQEGRRNSGANVLTF	TGCGCCAGCAGCCAAGAGGGCAGACGCAACTCTGGGGCCAACGTCCTGACTTTC
TRBV12-3/TRBV12-4	-	-	TRBJ2-3	CASSPSRAQYF	TGTGCCAGCAGTCCCTCCCGGGCGCAGTATTTT
TRBV9	-	-	TRBJ2-3	CASSVEPWGTDTQYF	TGTGCCAGCAGCGTAGAGCCTTGGGGCACAGATACGCAGTATTTT
TRBV10-3	TRBD1	few	TRBJ2-5	CAISDGGQGQETQYF	TGTGCCATCAGTGATGGGGGACAGGGGCAAGAGACCCAGTACTTC
TRBV7-3	-	-	TRBJ2-1	CASSLNPQGNEQFF	TGTGCCAGCAGCTTAAATCCTCAGGGGAATGAGCAGTTCTTC
TRBV11-2	-	-	TRBJ1-1	CASSSIWGRVNTEAFF	TGTGCCAGCAGTTCTATTTGGGGAAGGGTGAACACTGAAGCTTTCTTT
TRBV9	TRBD1	-	TRBJ1-4	CDSSVEQGNEKLFF	TGTGACAGCAGCGTAGAACAGGGGAATGAAAAACTGTTTTTT
TRBV10-2	TRBD1	-	TRBJ1-2	CASRSRDRGLGYTF	TGCGCCAGCAGGAGCCGGGACAGGGGTTTAGGCTACACCTTC
TRBV4-3	-	many	TRBJ2-1	CASSQDRGGNEQFF	TGCGCCAGCAGCCAAGACAGGGGGGGGAATGAGCAGTTCTTC
TRBV11-2	-	-	TRBJ2-1	CASSPVVYYGGPLSDNEQFF	TGTGCCAGCAGCCCCGTCGTCTATTACGGGGGGCCACTATCTGACAATGAGCAGTTCTTC